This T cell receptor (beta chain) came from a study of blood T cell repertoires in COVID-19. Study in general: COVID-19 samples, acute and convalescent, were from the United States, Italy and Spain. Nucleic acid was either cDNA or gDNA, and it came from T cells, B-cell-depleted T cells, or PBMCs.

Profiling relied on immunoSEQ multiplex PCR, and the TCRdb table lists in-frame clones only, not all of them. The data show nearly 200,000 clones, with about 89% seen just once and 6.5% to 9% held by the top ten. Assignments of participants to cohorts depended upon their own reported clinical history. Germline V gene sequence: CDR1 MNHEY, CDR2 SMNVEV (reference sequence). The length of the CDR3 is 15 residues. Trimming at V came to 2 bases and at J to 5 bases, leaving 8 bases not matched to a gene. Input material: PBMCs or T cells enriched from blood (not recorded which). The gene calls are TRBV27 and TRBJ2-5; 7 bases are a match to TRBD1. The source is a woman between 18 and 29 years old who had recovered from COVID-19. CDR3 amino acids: CASSLLGQRGETQYF. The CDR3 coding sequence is TGTGCCAGCAGTTTACTGGGACAGAGGGGGGAGACCCAGTACTTC.